The table lists the clone carrying this T cell receptor (beta chain) with many counts. The target antigen is unknown. Via MiXCR, TCRdb re-called the 5' RACE reads, giving one row per CDR3 protein. The sample carries approximately 200,000 distinct CDR3 sequences, under 15% recorded once. The entry originates in a study of CD8 T cells in ankylosing spondylitis. General study points: Some motif variants had been reported before (in reactive arthritis synovial fluid and blood).

Sequenced sample: blood, either unsorted or a sorted T cell fraction (not recorded which). The receptor comes from a female donor with ankylosing spondylitis or in good health (not recorded which).

The CDR3 DNA follows: TGTGCCAGCAGCTTAGGACAGAATGAGCAGTTCTTC. Its translation: CASSLGQNEQFF. This chain links TRBV7-6 with TRBJ2-1; D is possibly TRBD1 (5 bases). V was trimmed by 1 base and J by 7 bases, leaving 5 bases between them. This CDR3 is built from 12 residues. The germline CDR1 and CDR2 sequences are SGHVS and FNYEAQ.